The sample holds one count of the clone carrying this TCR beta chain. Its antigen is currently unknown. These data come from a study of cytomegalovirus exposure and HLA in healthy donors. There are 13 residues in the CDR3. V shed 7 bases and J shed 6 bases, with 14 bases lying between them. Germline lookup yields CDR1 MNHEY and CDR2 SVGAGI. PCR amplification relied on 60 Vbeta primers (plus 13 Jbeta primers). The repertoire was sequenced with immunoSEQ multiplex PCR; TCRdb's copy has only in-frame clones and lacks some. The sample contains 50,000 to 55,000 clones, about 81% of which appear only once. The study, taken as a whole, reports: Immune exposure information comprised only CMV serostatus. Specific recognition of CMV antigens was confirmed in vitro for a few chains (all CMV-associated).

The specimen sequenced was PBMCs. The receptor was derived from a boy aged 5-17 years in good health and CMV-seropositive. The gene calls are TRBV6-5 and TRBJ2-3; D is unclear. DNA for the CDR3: TGTGCCAGCAATGGGCCGGCTCCCGATACGCAGTATTTT. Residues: CASNGPAPDTQYF.